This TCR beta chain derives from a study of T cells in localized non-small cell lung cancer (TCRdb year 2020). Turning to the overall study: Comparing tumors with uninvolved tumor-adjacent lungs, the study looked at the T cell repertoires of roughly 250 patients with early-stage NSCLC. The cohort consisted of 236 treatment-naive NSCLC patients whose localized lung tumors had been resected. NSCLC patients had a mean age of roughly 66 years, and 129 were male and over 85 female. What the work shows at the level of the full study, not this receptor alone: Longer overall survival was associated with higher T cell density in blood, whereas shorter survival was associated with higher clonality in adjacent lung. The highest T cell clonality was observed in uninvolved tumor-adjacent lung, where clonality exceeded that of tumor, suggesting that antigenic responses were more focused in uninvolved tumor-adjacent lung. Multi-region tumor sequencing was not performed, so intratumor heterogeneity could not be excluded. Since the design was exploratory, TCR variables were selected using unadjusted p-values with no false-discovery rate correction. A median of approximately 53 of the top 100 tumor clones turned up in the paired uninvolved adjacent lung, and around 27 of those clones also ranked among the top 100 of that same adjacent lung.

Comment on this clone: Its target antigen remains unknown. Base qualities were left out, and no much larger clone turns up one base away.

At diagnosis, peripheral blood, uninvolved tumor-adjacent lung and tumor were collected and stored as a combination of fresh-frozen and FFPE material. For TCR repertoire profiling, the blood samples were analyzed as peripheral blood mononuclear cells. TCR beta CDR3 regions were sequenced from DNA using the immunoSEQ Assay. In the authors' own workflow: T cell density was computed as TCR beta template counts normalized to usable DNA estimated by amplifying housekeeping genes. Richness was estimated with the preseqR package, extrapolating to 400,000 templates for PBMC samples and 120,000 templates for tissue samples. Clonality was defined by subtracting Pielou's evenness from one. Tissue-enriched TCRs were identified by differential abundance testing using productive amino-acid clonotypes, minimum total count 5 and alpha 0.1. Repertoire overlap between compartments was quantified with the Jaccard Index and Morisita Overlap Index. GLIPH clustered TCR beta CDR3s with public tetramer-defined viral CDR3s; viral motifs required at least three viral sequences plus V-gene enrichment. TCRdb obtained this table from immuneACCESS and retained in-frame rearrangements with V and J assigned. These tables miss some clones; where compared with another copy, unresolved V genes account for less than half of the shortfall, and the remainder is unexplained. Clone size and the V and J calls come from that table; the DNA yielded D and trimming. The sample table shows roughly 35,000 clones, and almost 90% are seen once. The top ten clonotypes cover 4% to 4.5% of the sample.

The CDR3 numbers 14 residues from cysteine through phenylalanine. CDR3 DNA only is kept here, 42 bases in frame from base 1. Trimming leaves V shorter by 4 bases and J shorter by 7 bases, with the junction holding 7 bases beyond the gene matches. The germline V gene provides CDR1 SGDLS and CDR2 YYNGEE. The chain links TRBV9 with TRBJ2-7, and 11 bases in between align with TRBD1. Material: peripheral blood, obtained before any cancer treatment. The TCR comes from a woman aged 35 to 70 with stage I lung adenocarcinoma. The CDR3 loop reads CASSPGTGGGEQYF. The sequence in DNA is TGTGCCAGCAGCCCAGGGACAGGGGGTGGGGAGCAGTACTTC.